This TCR beta chain appears in the sequencing data of a study of type 1 regulatory T cells. Study details: T-allo10 is an in vitro-generated, Tr1-enriched CD4 T cell product specific for alloantigen. Study-wide results and caveats: Tr1 cells had a more restricted TCR repertoire than non-Tr1 cells.

Via MiXCR, TCRdb re-called the reads, giving one row per CDR3 protein. The sample contains 65,000 to 80,000 distinct CDR3 sequences, 20% to 25% of which appear only once. As for this clonotype: Its antigen is not identified.

The CDR3 length is 14 residues. CDR1 DFQATT and CDR2 SNEGSKA come from the germline V gene (reference sequence). V was pared by 0 bases and J by 2 bases, with 10 bases between. The sequence came from a human donor in good health. V gene TRBV20-1 combines with J gene TRBJ2-5; D is perhaps TRBD1 (6 bases). The specimen was cultured type 1 regulatory T (Tr1) cells, either the whole culture or a sorted fraction (not recorded which). The CDR3 reads CSARDKTGQETQYF. In DNA form, the CDR3 reads TGCAGTGCTAGAGATAAGACAGGACAAGAGACCCAGTACTTC.